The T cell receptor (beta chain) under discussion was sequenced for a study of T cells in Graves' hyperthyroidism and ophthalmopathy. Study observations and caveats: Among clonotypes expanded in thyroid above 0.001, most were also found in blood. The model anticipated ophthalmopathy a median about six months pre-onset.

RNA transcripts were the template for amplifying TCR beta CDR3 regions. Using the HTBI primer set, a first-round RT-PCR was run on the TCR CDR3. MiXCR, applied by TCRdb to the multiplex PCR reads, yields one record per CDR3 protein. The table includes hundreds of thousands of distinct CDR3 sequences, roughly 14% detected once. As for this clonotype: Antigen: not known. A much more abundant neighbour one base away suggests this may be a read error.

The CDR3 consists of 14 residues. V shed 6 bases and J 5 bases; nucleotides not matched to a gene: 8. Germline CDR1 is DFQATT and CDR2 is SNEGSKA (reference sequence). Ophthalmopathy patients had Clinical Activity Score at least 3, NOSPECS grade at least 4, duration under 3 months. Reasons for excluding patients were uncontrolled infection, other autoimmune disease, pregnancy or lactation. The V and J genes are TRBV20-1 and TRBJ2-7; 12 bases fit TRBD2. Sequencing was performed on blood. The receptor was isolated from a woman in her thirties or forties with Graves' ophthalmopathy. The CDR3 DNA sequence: TGCAGTGCCACCTCTAGCGGGAGGGGCGACGAGCAGTACTTC. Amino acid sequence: CSATSSGRGDEQYF.